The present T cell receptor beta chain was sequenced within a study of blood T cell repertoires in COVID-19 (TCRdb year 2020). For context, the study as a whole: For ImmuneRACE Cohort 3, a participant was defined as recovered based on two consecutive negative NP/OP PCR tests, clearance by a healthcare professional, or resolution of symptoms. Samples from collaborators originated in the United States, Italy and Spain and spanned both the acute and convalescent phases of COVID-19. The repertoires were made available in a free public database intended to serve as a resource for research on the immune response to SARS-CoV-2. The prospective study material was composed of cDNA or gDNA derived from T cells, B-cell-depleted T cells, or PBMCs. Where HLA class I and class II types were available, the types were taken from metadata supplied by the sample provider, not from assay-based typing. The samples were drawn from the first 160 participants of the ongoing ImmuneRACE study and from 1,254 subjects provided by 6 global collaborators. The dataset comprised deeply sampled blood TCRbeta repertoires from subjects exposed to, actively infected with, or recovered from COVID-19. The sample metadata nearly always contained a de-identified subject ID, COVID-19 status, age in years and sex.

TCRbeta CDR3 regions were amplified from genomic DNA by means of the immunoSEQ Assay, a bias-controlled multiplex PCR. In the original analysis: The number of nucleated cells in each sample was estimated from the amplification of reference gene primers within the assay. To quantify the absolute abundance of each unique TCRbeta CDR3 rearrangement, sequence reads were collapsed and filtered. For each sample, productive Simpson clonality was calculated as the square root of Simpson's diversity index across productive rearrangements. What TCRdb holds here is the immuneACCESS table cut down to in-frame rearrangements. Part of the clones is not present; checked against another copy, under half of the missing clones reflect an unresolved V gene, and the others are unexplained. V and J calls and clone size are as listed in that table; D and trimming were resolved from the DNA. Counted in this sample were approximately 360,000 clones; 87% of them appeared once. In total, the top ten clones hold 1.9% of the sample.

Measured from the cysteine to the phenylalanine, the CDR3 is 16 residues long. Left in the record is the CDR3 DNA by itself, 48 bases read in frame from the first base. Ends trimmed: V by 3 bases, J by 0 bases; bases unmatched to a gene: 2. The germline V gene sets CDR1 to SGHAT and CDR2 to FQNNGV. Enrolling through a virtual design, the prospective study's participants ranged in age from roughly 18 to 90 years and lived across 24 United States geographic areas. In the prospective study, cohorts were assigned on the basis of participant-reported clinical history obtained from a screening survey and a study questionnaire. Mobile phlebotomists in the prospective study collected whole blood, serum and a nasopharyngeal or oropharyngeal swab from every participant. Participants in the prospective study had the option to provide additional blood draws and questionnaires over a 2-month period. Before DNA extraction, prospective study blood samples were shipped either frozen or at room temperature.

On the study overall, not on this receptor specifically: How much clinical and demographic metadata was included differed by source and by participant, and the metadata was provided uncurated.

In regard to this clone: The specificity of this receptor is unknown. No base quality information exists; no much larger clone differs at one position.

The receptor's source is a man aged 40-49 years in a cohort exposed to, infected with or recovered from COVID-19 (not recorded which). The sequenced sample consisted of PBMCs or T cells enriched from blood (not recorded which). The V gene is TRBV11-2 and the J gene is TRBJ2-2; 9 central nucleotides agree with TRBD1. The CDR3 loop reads CASSLRDRANTGELFF. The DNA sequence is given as TGTGCCAGCAGCTTGAGGGACAGGGCGAACACCGGGGAGCTGTTTTTT. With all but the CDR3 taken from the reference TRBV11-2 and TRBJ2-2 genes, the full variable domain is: EAGVAQSPRYKIIEKRQSVAFWCNPISGHATLYWYQQILGQGPKLLIQFQNNGVVDDSQLPKDRFSAERLKGVDSTLKIQPAKLEDSAVYLCASSLRDRANTGELFFGEGSRLTVL.